The 26 T cell receptor beta chains in this list originate from one sample, sequenced in a study of response to subunit inactivated influenza vaccine. From the RT-PCR reads, TCRdb called clonotypes with MiXCR, one entry per CDR3 protein. The sample lists roughly 700,000 distinct CDR3 sequences, around 16% occurring once. The sample consisted of PBMCs from blood, taken roughly 12 days after vaccination. The source of these receptors is a man aged 50 to 60 who received an inactivated influenza vaccine.

This clonotype was counted many times. V and J are TRBV7-2 and TRBJ2-7; 9 bases map to TRBD1. Germline trimming cut 5 bases from V and 3 bases from J; bases unmatched to any gene: 5. The germline gives CDR1 SGHTA, CDR2 FQGNSA. The CDR3 is 14 amino acids. The DNA for the CDR3 is TGTGCCAGCAGCCCTGGACAGGGGCGCTACGAGCAGTACTTC. Translating gives CASSPGQGRYEQYF.

The genes are TRBV28 and TRBJ2-7; 7 positions match TRBD2. The V and J ends lost 6 bases and 4 bases, in that order; junction bases with no gene match: 9. Per the germline V gene, CDR1 is MDHEN and CDR2 is SYDVKM. The CDR3 spans 14 residues. For the CDR3, the DNA is TGTGCCAGCAGATTGCAGAGCGGGGTTTACGAGCAGTACTTC. Translated: CASRLQSGVYEQYF.

This clonotype was observed a handful of times. The chain links TRBV20-1 to TRBJ2-3, with 7 bases aligning to TRBD1. Germline CDR1 is DFQATT and CDR2 is SNEGSKA (reference sequence). The J segment lost 2 bases and the V segment lost 1 base, leaving 12 bases of the junction unmatched. The CDR3 is 17 residues long. The CDR3 coding sequence is TGCAGTGCTAGAGGATTAATCGGACAGGCCAACACAGATACGCAGTATTTT. It translates to CSARGLIGQANTDTQYF.

The table lists this clonotype with a few counts. The chain links TRBV29-1 to TRBJ1-3; no definite D call. With 7 bases removed from V and 4 bases from J, the gap between germline ends came to 8 bases. The CDR3 is 11 amino acids. Germline lookup yields CDR1 SQVTM and CDR2 ANQGSEA. CDR3 DNA: TGCAGCGGGGGAGAAGGAAACACCATATATTTT. Amino acids: CSGGEGNTIYF. Supplemented by reference TRBV29-1 and TRBJ1-3, the full variable domain reads SAVISQKPSRDICQRGTSLTIQCQVDSQVTMMFWYRQQPGQSLTLIATANQGSEATYESGFVIDKFPISRPNLTFSTLTVSNMSPEDSSIYLCSGGEGNTIYFGEGSWLTVV.

There are a few counts of this clonotype. This chain links TRBV7-2 with TRBJ1-6; D unclear. The ends were cut back, 3 bases at V and 0 bases at J, with 12 bases in the middle. This CDR3 has 17 residues. The germline V gene encodes CDR1 SGHTA and CDR2 FQGNSA. CDR3 bases: TGTGCCAGCAGCTTCTCGGGATTGAGCTCCTATAATTCACCCCTCCACTTT. Protein product: CASSFSGLSSYNSPLHF. Looking up the rest from reference TRBV7-2 and TRBJ1-6 gives the full variable domain: GAGVSQSPSNKVTEKGKDVELRCDPISGHTALYWYRQSLGQGLEFLIYFQGNSAPDKSGLPSDRFSAERTGGSVSTLTIQRTQQEDSAVYLCASSFSGLSSYNSPLHFGNGTRLTVT.

This clonotype was detected ten times or more. The J gene is TRBJ2-3, the V gene TRBV18; possibly TRBD2 for D (6 bases). The CDR3 extends over 14 amino acids. Trimming stripped 5 bases from V and 0 bases from J, with 9 bases between. Germline V lookup: CDR1 KGHSH, CDR2 LQKENI. The CDR3 DNA is TGTGCCAGCTCAGCAGGGACTAGCACAGATACGCAGTATTTT. This codes for CASSAGTSTDTQYF.

V usage is TRBV6-5 and J usage is TRBJ1-6; D is undetermined. The V end lost 7 bases, the J end lost 8 bases, and 9 bases lay between the germline ends. Germline lookup yields CDR1 MNHEY and CDR2 SVGAGI. The CDR3 spans 12 residues. In DNA form, the CDR3 reads TGTGCCAGCAAGCGGGAGTATTCACCCCTCCACTTT. Translated, it gives CASKREYSPLHF.

The chain carries TRBV18 and TRBJ2-1; TRBD2 agrees at 8 bases. CDR3 length: 16 amino acids. Germline CDR1 is KGHSH and CDR2 is LQKENI. V was pared by 3 bases and J by 0 bases, with 4 bases of the junction left unmatched. CDR3 sequence: CASSPLAGSSYNEQFF. In nucleotides, the CDR3 is TGTGCCAGCTCACCCCTAGCGGGCTCCTCCTACAATGAGCAGTTCTTC.

The rearrangement joins TRBV7-9 to TRBJ1-1; 8 bases agree with TRBD1. Losses at the gene ends were 5 bases for V and 5 bases for J; bases not matched to a gene: 7. The CDR3 extends over 14 amino acids. Germline V lookup: CDR1 SEHNR, CDR2 FQNEAQ (reference sequence). The CDR3 protein is CASSPGQGLTEAFF. The CDR3 coding sequence is TGTGCCAGCAGCCCTGGACAGGGTTTGACTGAAGCTTTCTTT.

This clonotype was recorded only once. This rearrangement joins TRBV12-3 or TRBV12-4 to TRBJ1-6; maybe TRBD1 (5 bases). The CDR3 extends over 14 amino acids. Trimming shortened V by 5 bases and J by 4 bases, and 9 bases separated the two germline ends. The CDR3 nucleotides are TGTGCCAGCAGTGGCAGGGATTATAATTCACCCCTCCACTTT. It codes for CASSGRDYNSPLHF.

This clonotype occurred once. This rearrangement joins TRBV7-2 to TRBJ2-1, with D unclear. Trimming removed 5 bases at V and 5 bases at J, with 13 bases between. The CDR3 is 14 amino acids. From germline, CDR1 is SGHTA and CDR2 FQGNSA. This CDR3 is CASSPHKVHNEQFF. For the CDR3, the DNA is TGTGCCAGCAGCCCCCACAAAGTTCACAATGAGCAGTTCTTC.

This clonotype has a handful of counts. The chain couples TRBV4-3 to TRBJ2-5; 9 nucleotides align to TRBD1. The germline gives CDR1 LGHNA, CDR2 YSLEER. This CDR3 region has 15 residues. The J segment lost 3 bases and the V segment lost 2 bases, leaving 4 bases of the junction unmatched. The CDR3 DNA reads TGCGCCAGCAGCCAACTCTGGACAGGGGAAGAGACCCAGTACTTC. Translating gives CASSQLWTGEETQYF.

This sequence joins TRBV15 and TRBJ2-5; the D gene is possibly TRBD1 (6 bases). CDR3 length: 13 residues. Trimming took 4 bases from V and 6 from J, leaving 12 bases between them. CDR1 LNHNV and CDR2 YYDKDF come from the germline V gene (reference sequence). This CDR3 is CATSTSQGKTQYF. In DNA form, the CDR3 reads TGTGCCACCAGCACATCCCAGGGGAAGACCCAGTACTTC.

The genes are TRBV3-1 and TRBJ2-3; 9 bases align to TRBD1. V gave up 5 bases and J gave up 1 base; unmatched junction bases: 4. This CDR3 is built from 15 residues. Germline loops: CDR1 LGHDT, CDR2 YNNKEL (reference sequence). The CDR3: CASSITGGGTDTQYF. DNA of the CDR3: TGTGCCAGCAGCATAACAGGGGGCGGCACAGATACGCAGTATTTT.

The rearrangement joins TRBV12-3 or TRBV12-4 to TRBJ2-2, with D hard to call. CDR3 length: 14 amino acids. Trimming cost V 3 bases and J 0 bases, with 5 bases left between them. The CDR3 reads CASSFQPNTGELFF. In nucleotides, the CDR3 is TGTGCCAGCAGTTTTCAACCGAACACCGGGGAGCTGTTTTTT.

The chain has TRBV2 and TRBJ1-2; perhaps TRBD1 as D (6 bases). V gave up 3 bases and J gave up 4 bases, with 12 bases separating them. Per germline, CDR1 SNHLY and CDR2 FYNNEI. The CDR3 extends over 14 amino acids. The CDR3 nucleotides read TGTGCCAGCAGTGAGGTCAGGGGCATCTATGGCTACACCTTC. Its protein product is CASSEVRGIYGYTF.

V is TRBV28 and J is TRBJ2-7; D is unresolved. The germline V gene has CDR1 MDHEN and CDR2 SYDVKM. Trimming took off 5 bases at V and 1 base at J, with 18 bases between the two ends. CDR3 length: 16 residues. The CDR3 here is CASSARKGRFSYEQYF. In DNA, the CDR3 is TGTGCCAGCAGTGCCCGGAAAGGCAGATTTTCCTACGAGCAGTACTTC.

This clonotype was seen a handful of times. As DNA, the CDR3 is TGTGCCAGCAGCTTGGGGGCGGAGACCTACGAGCAGTACTTC. Its translation is CASSLGAETYEQYF. V gene TRBV5-5 combines with J gene TRBJ2-7; D is unresolved. CDR1 SGHKS and CDR2 YYEKEE come from the germline V gene (reference sequence). This CDR3 spans 14 amino acids. Trimming cost V 0 bases and J 2 bases, with 9 bases left between them.

CDR3 bases: TGTGCCAGCAGTTTCGGCTCAGGGGGCGGGACCCAGTACTTC. Amino acid sequence: CASSFGSGGGTQYF. The chain combines TRBV12-3 or TRBV12-4 with TRBJ2-5; 8 nucleotides line up with TRBD1. The CDR3 sequence is 14 residues long. The V gene end was trimmed by 3 bases and the J gene end by 7 bases; junction bases not matched to a gene: 7.

This clonotype turned up a few times. The chain recombines TRBV5-4 with TRBJ2-1; TRBD2 agrees at 7 bases. V shed 4 bases, J shed 4 bases, and the junction held 8 bases outside the gene matches. Germline CDR1 and CDR2: SGHNT and YYREEE (reference sequence). The CDR3 contains 15 residues. The CDR3 coding sequence is TGTGCCAGCAGCCTGGGGGAGGGCGCATACAATGAGCAGTTCTTC. Amino acid sequence: CASSLGEGAYNEQFF.

This clonotype was seen a few times. V and J are TRBV30 and TRBJ2-2; 7 positions agree with TRBD1. This CDR3 spans 16 amino acids. V dropped 0 bases and J dropped 0; count of bases not matched to a gene: 4. Germline V gene sequence: CDR1 GTSNPN, CDR2 SVGIG (reference sequence). The CDR3 DNA is TGTGCCTGGAGTGTAGAGGGGGCGGCGAACACCGGGGAGCTGTTTTTT. Translation: CAWSVEGAANTGELFF. The full variable domain, in which reference TRBV30 and TRBJ2-2 provide the parts outside the CDR3, is SQTIHQWPATLVQPVGSPLSLECTVEGTSNPNLYWYRQAAGRGLQLLFYSVGIGQISSEVPQNLSASRPQDRQFILSSKKLLLSDSGFYLCAWSVEGAANTGELFFGEGSRLTVL.

A few counts support this clonotype. The chain links TRBV7-2 to TRBJ2-5, with TRBD1 matching over 8 bases. Germline-derived CDR1 and CDR2 are SGHTA and FQGNSA. J was trimmed by 4 bases and V by 5 bases; bases with no gene match: 9. The CDR3 runs 15 residues. CDR3 DNA sequence: TGTGCCAGCAGCCCCCTTGGACAGGGCCCAGAGACCCAGTACTTC. This codes for CASSPLGQGPETQYF.

This chain links TRBV7-9 with TRBJ2-1; possibly TRBD1 or TRBD2 for D (5 bases each). There are 15 residues in the CDR3. Germline V CDR1 and CDR2: SEHNR, FQNEAQ (reference sequence). Trimming shortened V by 5 bases and J by 5 bases, and 16 bases separated the two germline ends. As DNA, the CDR3 is TGTGCCAGCAGCAAGAGGGGAACAGGCCACAATGAGCAGTTCTTC. This sequence encodes CASSKRGTGHNEQFF.

The chain combines TRBV3-1 with TRBJ2-5; 11 nucleotides agree with TRBD2. CDR1 and CDR2 (germline): LGHDT, YNNKEL (reference sequence). The V gene end was trimmed by 1 base and the J gene end by 5 bases; junction bases not matched to a gene: 6. The CDR3 is 16 amino acids. The CDR3 coding sequence is TGTGCCAGCAGCCAAGGTTTTAGCGGGGGGGGGGAGACCCAGTACTTC. It codes for CASSQGFSGGGETQYF.

This chain uses TRBV5-1 with TRBJ1-1; maybe TRBD1 (5 bases). The CDR3 runs to 13 residues. Trimming pared 1 base from V and 4 bases from J, leaving 8 bases between. Germline lookup yields CDR1 SGHRS and CDR2 YFSETQ. The CDR3 DNA reads TGCGCCAGCAGCTTGAAAAGGGGCACTGAAGCTTTCTTT. This sequence encodes CASSLKRGTEAFF. The full variable domain, in which reference TRBV5-1 and TRBJ1-1 provide the parts outside the CDR3, is KAGVTQTPRYLIKTRGQQVTLSCSPISGHRSVSWYQQTPGQGLQFLFEYFSETQRNKGNFPGRFSGRQFSNSRSEMNVSTLELGDSALYLCASSLKRGTEAFFGQGTRLTVV.

This chain joins TRBV10-2 and TRBJ1-2, with D perhaps matching TRBD1 (6 bases). Germline CDR1 and CDR2: WSHSY and SAAADI. V lost 8 bases and J 1 base, leaving 8 bases between the germline ends. There are 12 residues in the CDR3. The CDR3 protein is CASGGSNYGYTF. In DNA form, the CDR3 reads TGCGCCAGCGGGGGCAGTAACTATGGCTACACCTTC.